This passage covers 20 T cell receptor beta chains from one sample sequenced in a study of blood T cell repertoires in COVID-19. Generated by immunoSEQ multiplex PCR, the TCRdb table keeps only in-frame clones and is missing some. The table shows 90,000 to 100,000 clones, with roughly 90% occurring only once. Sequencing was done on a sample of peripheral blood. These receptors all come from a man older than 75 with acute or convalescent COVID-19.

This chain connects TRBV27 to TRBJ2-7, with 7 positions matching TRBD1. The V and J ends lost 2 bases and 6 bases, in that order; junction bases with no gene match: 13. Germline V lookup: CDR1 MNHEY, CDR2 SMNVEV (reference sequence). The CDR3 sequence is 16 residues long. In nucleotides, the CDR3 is TGTGCCAGCAGTTTAAGTAGGGCAGGGGGTTTACGCGAGCAGTACTTC. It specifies CASSLSRAGGLREQYF.

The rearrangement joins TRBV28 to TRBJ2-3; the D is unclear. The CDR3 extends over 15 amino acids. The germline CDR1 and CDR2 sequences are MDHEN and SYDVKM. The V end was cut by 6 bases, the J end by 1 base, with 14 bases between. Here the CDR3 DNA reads TGTGCCAGCAGCCCGTTAGCCTTTCGCACAGATACGCAGTATTTT. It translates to CASSPLAFRTDTQYF.

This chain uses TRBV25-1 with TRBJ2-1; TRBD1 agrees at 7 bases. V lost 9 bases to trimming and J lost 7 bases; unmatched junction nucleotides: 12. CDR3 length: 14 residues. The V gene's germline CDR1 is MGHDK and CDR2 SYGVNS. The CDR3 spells CASQTGPLLNEQFF. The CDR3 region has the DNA TGTGCCAGTCAGACAGGGCCCCTTTTGAATGAGCAGTTCTTC.

The chain's CDR3 is CASSFSGQYQETQYF. Here the CDR3 DNA reads TGTGCCAGCAGCTTTTCTGGGCAGTATCAAGAGACCCAGTACTTC. The chain has TRBV7-3 and TRBJ2-5, with D unresolved. CDR3 length equals 15 residues. The germline V and J ends were trimmed by 3 bases and 2 bases, with 13 bases remaining between them. The V gene's germline CDR1 is SGHTA and CDR2 FQGTGA. Filled out from reference TRBV7-3 and TRBJ2-5, the complete variable domain reads GAGVSQTPSNKVTEKGKYVELRCDPISGHTALYWYRQSLGQGPEFLIYFQGTGAADDSGLPNDRFFAVRPEGSVSTLKIQRTERGDSAVYLCASSFSGQYQETQYFGPGTRLLVL.

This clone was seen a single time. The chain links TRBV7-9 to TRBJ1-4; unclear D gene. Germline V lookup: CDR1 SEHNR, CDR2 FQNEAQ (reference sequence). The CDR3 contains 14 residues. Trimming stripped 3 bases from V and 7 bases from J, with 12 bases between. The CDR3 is CASSFGGSGEKLFF. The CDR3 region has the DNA TGTGCCAGCAGCTTCGGCGGCAGCGGTGAAAAACTGTTTTTT.

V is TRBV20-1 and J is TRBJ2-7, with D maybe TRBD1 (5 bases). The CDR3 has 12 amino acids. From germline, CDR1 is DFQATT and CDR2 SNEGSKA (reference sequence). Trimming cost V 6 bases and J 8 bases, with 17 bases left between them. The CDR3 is CSASSPTDKQYF. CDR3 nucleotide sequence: TGCAGTGCCAGTAGCCCCACGGACAAGCAGTACTTC.

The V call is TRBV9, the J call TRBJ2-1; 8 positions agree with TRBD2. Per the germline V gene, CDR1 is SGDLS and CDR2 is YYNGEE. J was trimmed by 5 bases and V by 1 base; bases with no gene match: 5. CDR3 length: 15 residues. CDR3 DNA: TGTGCCAGCAGCGTATCAAGCGGGAGTAACAATGAGCAGTTCTTC. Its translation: CASSVSSGSNNEQFF.

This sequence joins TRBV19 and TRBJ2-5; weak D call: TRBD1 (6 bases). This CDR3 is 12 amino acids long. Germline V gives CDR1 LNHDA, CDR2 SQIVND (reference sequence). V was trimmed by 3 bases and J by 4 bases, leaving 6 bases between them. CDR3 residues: CASSIRGETQYF. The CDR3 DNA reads TGTGCCAGTAGTATCAGGGGAGAGACCCAGTACTTC.

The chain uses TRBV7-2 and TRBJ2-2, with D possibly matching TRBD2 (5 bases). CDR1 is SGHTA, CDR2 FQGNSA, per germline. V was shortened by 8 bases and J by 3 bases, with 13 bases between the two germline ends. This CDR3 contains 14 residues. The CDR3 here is CASLSGLHTGELFF. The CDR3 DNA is TGTGCCAGCCTTAGTGGACTTCACACCGGGGAGCTGTTTTTT.

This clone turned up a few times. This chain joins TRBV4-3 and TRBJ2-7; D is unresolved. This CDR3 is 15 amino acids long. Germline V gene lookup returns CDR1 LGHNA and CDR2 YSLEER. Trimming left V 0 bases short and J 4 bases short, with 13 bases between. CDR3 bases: TGCGCCAGCAGCCAAGAGTCTACTTCCTTTTACGAGCAGTACTTC. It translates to CASSQESTSFYEQYF.

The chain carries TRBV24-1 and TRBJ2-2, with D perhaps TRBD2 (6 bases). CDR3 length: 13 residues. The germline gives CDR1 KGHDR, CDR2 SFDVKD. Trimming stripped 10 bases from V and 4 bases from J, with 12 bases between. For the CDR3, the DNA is TGTGCCACGGGAGGATTGACCACCGGGGAGCTGTTTTTT. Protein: CATGGLTTGELFF.

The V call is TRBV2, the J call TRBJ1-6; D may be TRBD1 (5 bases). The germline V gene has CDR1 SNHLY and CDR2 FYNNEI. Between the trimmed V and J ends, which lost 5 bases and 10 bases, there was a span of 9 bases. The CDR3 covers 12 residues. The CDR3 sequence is CASSRGGSPLHF. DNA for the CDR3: TGTGCCAGCAGTAGGGGAGGCTCACCCCTCCACTTT.

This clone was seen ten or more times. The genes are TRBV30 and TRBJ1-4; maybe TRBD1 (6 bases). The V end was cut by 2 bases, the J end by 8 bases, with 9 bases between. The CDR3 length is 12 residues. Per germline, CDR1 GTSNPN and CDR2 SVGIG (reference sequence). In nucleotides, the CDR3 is TGTGCCTGGAGTAACAGGGAAGAAAAACTGTTTTTT. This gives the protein CAWSNREEKLFF. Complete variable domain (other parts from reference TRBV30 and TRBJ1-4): SQTIHQWPATLVQPVGSPLSLECTVEGTSNPNLYWYRQAAGRGLQLLFYSVGIGQISSEVPQNLSASRPQDRQFILSSKKLLLSDSGFYLCAWSNREEKLFFGSGTQLSVL.

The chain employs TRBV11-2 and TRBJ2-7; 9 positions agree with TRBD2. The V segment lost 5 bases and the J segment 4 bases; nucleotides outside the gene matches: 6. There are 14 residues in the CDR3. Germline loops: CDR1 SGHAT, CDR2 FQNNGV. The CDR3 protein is CASSPPSGIYEQYF. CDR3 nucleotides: TGTGCCAGCAGCCCCCCTAGCGGGATTTACGAGCAGTACTTC.

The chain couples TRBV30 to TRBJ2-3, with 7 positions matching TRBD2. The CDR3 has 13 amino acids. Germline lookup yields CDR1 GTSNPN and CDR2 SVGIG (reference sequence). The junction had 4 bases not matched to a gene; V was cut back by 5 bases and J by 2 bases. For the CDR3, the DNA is TGTGCCTGGCAGCGGGATCTCACAGATACGCAGTATTTT. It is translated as CAWQRDLTDTQYF.

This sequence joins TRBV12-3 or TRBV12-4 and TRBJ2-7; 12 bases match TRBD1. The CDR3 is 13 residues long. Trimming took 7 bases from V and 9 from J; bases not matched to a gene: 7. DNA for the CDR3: TGTGCCAGCACCGGGACAGGGGGCGCGGGGCAGTACTTC. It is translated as CASTGTGGAGQYF.

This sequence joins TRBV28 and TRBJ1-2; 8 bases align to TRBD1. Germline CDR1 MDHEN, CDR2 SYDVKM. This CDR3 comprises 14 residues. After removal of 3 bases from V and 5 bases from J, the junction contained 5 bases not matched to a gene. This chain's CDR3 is CASSFGQGRYGYTF. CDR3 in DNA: TGTGCCAGCAGTTTCGGACAGGGACGGTATGGCTACACCTTC.

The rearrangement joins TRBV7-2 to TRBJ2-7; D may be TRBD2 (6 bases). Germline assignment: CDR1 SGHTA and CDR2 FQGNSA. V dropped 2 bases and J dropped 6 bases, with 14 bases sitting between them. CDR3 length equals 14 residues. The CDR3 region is CASSLMFGGGEQYF. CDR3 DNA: TGTGCCAGCAGCTTAATGTTCGGGGGAGGCGAGCAGTACTTC.

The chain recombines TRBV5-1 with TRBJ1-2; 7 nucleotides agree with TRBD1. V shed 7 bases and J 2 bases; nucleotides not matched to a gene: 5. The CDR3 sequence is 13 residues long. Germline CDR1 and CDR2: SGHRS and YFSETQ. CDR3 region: CASSPGQNYGYTF. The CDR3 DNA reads TGCGCCAGCTCACCGGGACAGAACTATGGCTACACCTTC.

The CDR3 DNA reads as TGTGCCAGCAGTGGGGGGTCCAAAAACATTCAGTACTTC. Translating gives CASSGGSKNIQYF. The chain links TRBV28 to TRBJ2-4; a possible D gene is TRBD2 (6 bases). The CDR3 length is 13 residues. The germline gives CDR1 MDHEN, CDR2 SYDVKM. The V and J ends lost 5 bases and 2 bases respectively, with 7 bases between them. Full variable domain (rest looked up from reference TRBV28 and TRBJ2-4): DVKVTQSSRYLVKRTGEKVFLECVQDMDHENMFWYRQDPGLGLRLIYFSYDVKMKEKGDIPEGYSVSREKKERFSLILESASTNQTSMYLCASSGGSKNIQYFGAGTRLSVL.